This TCR beta chain appears in the sequencing data of a study of blood T cell repertoires in COVID-19 (dated by TCRdb to the early 2020s). Regarding the study in general: Samples from collaborators originated in the United States, Italy and Spain and spanned both the acute and convalescent phases of COVID-19. The prospective study material was composed of cDNA or gDNA derived from T cells, B-cell-depleted T cells, or PBMCs. Deeply sampled blood TCRbeta repertoires from subjects exposed to, actively infected with, or recovered from COVID-19 were included in the dataset. The repertoires were made available in a free public database intended to serve as a resource for research on the immune response to SARS-CoV-2. The samples were drawn from the first 160 participants of the ongoing ImmuneRACE study and from some 1,300 subjects provided by 6 global collaborators. Nearly every sample came with metadata listing a de-identified subject ID, COVID-19 status, age in years and sex. Where available, HLA class I and class II types were taken from metadata supplied by the sample provider and were not determined by assay-based typing. Overall results and qualifications from the work: How much clinical and demographic metadata was included differed by source and by participant, and the metadata was provided uncurated.

This clone was counted only a few times. What this receptor recognizes is not known. Relative to the germline gene, one junction end is altered; a read error may explain this. From a lookup of the germline V gene (reference sequence), CDR1 and CDR2 are SSHAT and FNYEAQ. Reading from cysteine to phenylalanine, the CDR3 counts 16 amino acids. The retained sequence is limited to the CDR3, 48 bases, with the frame set at the first base. TCRbeta CDR3 regions were amplified from genomic DNA using the immunoSEQ Assay, a bias-controlled multiplex PCR. The study's processing was this. Nucleated cell counts per sample were estimated from amplification of reference gene primers within the assay. Sequence reads were collapsed and filtered to measure the absolute abundance of every unique TCRbeta CDR3 rearrangement. For each sample, productive Simpson clonality was calculated by taking the square root of Simpson's diversity index across productive rearrangements. TCRdb obtained this table from immuneACCESS and retained in-frame rearrangements with V and J assigned. These tables miss some clones; where compared with another copy, unresolved V genes account for less than half of the shortfall, and the remainder is unexplained. V, J and clone size are those of that table, while D and trimming were read from the DNA. Present in this sample are about 170,000 clones, approximately 84% of which were seen just once. The ten biggest clones cover roughly 2.6% of the sample.

Whole blood was collected in K2EDTA tubes by collaborating institutions according to the institutions' own protocols. For TCRbeta analysis, collaborators shipped samples as frozen whole blood, isolated PBMCs, or DNA extracted from either of those sample types. This clonotype was sampled from a human donor with acute or convalescent COVID-19. The donor label of this sample is uncertain. Input material: peripheral blood. The chain is encoded by TRBV7-7 joined to TRBJ2-1, with 13 middle bases fitting TRBD2. Read as DNA, the sequence is TGTGCTAGCAGCTTGGCACTAGCGGGGGGGCTGGGTGAGCAGTTCTTC. Translated, this gives CASSLALAGGLGEQFF.